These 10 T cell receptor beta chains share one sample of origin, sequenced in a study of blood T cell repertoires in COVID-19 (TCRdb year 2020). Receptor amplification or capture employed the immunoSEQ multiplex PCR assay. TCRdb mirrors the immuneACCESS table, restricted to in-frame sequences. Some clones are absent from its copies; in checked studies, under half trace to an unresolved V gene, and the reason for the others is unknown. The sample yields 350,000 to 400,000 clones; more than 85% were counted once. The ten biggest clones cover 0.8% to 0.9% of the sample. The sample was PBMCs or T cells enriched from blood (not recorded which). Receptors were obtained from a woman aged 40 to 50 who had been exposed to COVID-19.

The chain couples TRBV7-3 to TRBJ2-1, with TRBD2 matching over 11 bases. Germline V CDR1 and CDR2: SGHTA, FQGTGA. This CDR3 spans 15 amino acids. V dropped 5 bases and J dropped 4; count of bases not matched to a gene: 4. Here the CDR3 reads CASSRTSGGYNEQFF. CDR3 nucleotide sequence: TGTGCCAGCAGCCGAACTAGCGGGGGTTACAATGAGCAGTTCTTC.

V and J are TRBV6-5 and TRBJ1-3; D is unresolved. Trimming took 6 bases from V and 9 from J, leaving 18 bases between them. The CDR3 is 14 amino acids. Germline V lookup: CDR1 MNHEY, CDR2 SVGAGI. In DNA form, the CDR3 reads TGTGCCAGCAGCCCAAGTGTCCAGCGGGGCACCATATATTTT. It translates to CASSPSVQRGTIYF.

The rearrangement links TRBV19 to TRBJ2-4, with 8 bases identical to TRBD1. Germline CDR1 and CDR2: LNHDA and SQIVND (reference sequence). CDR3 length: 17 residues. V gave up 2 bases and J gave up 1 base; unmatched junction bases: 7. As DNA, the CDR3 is TGTGCCAGTAGTATATTCCCCCGGACAGGGGCCAAAAACATTCAGTACTTC. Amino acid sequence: CASSIFPRTGAKNIQYF.

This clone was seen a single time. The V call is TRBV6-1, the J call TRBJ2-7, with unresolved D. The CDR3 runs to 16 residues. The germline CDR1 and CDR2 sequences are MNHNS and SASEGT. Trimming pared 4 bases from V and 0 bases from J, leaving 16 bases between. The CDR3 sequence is CASSVQAWISSYEQYF. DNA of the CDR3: TGTGCCAGCAGTGTTCAGGCATGGATCAGCTCCTACGAGCAGTACTTC.

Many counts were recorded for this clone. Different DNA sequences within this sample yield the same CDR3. For the CDR3, the DNA is TGTGCCAGCAGCTTAGCGGGAGGCACAGATACGCAGTATTTT. Encoded protein: CASSLAGGTDTQYF. This chain uses TRBV7-9 with TRBJ2-3, with D perhaps TRBD2 (5 bases). Per germline, CDR1 SEHNR and CDR2 FQNEAQ (reference sequence). CDR3 length: 14 amino acids. Trimming pared 0 bases from V and 1 base from J, leaving 5 bases between.

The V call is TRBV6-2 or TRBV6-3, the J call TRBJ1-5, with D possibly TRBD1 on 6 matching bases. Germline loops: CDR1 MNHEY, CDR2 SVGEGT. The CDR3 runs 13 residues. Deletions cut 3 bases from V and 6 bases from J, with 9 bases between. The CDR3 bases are TGTGCCAGCAGTTATTTCAGGGGTCAGCCCCAGCATTTT. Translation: CASSYFRGQPQHF.

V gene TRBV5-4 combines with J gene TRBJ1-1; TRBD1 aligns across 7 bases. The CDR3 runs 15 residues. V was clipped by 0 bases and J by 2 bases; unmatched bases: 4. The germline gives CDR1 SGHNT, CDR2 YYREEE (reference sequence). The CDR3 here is CASSLEGARNTEAFF. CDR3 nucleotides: TGTGCCAGCAGCTTGGAGGGGGCGCGTAACACTGAAGCTTTCTTT. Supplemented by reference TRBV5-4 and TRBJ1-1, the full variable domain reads ETGVTQSPTHLIKTRGQQVTLRCSSQSGHNTVSWYQQALGQGPQFIFQYYREEENGRGNFPPRFSGLQFPNYSSELNVNALELDDSALYLCASSLEGARNTEAFFGQGTRLTVV.

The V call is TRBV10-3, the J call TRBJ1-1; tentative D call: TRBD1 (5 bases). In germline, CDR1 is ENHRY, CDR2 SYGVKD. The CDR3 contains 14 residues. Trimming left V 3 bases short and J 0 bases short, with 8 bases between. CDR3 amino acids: CAISERQLNTEAFF. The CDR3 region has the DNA TGTGCCATCAGTGAAAGACAGCTGAACACTGAAGCTTTCTTT.

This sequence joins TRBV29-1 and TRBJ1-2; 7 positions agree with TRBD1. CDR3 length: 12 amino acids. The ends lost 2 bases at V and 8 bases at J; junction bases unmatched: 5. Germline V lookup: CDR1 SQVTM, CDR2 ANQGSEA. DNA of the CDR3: TGCAGCGTTGAAAGGGGGCTAGGGGGCTACACCTTC. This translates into CSVERGLGGYTF.

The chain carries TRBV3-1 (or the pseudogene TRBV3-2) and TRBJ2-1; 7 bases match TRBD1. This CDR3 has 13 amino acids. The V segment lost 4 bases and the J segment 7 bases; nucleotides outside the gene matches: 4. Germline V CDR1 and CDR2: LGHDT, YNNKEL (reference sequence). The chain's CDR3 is CASSPGTANEQFF. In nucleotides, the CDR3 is TGTGCCAGCAGCCCAGGGACAGCAAATGAGCAGTTCTTC.